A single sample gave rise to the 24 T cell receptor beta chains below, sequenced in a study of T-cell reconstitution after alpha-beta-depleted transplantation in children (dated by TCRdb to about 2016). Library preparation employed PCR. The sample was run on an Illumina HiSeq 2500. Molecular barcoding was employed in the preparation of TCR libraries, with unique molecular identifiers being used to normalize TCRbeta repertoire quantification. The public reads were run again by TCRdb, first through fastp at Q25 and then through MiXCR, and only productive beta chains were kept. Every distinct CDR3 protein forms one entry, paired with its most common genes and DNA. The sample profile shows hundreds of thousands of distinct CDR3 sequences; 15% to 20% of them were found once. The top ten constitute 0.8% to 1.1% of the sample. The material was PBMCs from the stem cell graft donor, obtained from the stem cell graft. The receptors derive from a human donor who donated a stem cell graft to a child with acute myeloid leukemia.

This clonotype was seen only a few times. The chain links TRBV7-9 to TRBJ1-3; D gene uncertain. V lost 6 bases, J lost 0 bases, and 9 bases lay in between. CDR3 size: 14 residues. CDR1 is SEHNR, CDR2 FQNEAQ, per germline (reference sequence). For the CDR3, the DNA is TGTGCCAGCAGACGGGAATCCTCTGGAAACACCATATATTTT. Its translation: CASRRESSGNTIYF.

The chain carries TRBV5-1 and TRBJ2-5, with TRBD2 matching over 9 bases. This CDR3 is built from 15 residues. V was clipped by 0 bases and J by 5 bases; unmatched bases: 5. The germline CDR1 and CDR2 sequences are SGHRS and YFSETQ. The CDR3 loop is CASSLATSGHETQYF. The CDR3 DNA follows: TGCGCCAGCAGCTTGGCCACTAGCGGGCATGAGACCCAGTACTTC.

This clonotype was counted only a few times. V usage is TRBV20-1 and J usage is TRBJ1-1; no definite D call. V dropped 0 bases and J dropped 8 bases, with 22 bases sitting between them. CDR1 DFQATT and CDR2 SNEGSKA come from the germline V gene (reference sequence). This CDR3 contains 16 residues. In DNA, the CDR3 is TGCAGTGCTAGAGACCCCCCGGGGAGGGCCACGGAAGAAGCTTTCTTT. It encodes CSARDPPGRATEEAFF.

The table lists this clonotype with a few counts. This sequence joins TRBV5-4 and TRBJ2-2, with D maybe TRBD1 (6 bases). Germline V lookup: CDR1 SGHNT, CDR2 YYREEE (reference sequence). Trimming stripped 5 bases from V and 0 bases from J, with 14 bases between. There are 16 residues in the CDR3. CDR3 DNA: TGTGCCAGCAGTTCGAAACAGGGTACGAACACCGGGGAGCTGTTTTTT. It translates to CASSSKQGTNTGELFF.

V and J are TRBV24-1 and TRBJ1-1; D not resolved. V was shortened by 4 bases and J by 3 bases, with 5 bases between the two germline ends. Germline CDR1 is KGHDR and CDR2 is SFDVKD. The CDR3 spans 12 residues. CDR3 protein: CATSDRDTEAFF. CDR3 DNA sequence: TGTGCCACCAGTGACAGAGACACTGAAGCTTTCTTT.

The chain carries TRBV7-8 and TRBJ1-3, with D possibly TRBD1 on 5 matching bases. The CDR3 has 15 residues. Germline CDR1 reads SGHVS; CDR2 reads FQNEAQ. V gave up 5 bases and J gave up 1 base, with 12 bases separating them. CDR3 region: CASSQDAGSGNTIYF. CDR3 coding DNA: TGTGCCAGCAGCCAAGATGCAGGGTCTGGAAACACCATATATTTT. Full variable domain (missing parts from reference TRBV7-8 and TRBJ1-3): GAGVSQSPRYKVAKRGQDVALRCDPISGHVSLFWYQQALGQGPEFLTYFQNEAQLDKSGLPSDRFFAERPEGSVSTLKIQRTQQEDSAVYLCASSQDAGSGNTIYFGEGSWLTVV.

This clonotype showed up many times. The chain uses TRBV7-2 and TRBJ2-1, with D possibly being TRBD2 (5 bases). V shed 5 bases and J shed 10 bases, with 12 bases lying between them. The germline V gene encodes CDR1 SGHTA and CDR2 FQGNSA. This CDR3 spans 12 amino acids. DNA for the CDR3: TGTGCCAGCAGCCCCACTCGCGGGGAGCAGTTCTTC. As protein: CASSPTRGEQFF.

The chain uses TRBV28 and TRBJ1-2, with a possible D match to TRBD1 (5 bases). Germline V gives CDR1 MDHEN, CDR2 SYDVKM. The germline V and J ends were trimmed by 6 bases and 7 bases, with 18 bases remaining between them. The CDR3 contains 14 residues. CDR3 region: CASSRLGVWGGYTF. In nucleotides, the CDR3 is TGTGCCAGCAGCCGGCTGGGGGTTTGGGGTGGCTACACCTTC.

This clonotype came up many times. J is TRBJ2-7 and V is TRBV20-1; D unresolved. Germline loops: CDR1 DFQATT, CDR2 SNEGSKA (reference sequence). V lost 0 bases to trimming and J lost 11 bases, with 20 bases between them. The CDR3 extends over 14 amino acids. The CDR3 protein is CSARDPAARSFKYV. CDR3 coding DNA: TGCAGTGCTAGAGATCCGGCAGCAAGGAGCTTTAAGTACGTC.

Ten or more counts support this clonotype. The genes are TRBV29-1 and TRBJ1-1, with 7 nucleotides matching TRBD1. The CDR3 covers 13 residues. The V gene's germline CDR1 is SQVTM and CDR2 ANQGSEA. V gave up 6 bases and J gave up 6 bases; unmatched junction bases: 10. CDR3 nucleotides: TGCAGCGTCGTAAAACAGGGGTTCGCTGAAGCTTTCTTT. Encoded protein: CSVVKQGFAEAFF.

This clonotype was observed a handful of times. CDR3 residues: CASSLIGSYTGELFF. The DNA for the CDR3 is TGTGCCAGCAGTTTAATCGGCAGTTACACCGGGGAGCTGTTTTTT. V gene TRBV27 combines with J gene TRBJ2-2; unclear D gene. The CDR3 loop spans 15 amino acids. Trimming pared 2 bases from V and 3 bases from J, leaving 10 bases between. Germline loops: CDR1 MNHEY, CDR2 SMNVEV (reference sequence).

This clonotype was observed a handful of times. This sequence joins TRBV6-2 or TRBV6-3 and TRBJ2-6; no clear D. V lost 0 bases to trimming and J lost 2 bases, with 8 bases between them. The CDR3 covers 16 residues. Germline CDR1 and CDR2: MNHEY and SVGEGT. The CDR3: CASSYSTGPGANVLTF. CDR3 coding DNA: TGTGCCAGCAGTTACTCGACTGGGCCTGGGGCCAACGTCCTGACTTTC.

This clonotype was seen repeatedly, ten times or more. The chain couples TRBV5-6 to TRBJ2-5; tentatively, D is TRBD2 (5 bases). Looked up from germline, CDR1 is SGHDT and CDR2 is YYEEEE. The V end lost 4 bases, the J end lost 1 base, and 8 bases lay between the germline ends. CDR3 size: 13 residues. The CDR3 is CASSGGVQETQYF. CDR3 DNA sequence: TGTGCCAGCAGCGGAGGAGTCCAAGAGACCCAGTACTTC.

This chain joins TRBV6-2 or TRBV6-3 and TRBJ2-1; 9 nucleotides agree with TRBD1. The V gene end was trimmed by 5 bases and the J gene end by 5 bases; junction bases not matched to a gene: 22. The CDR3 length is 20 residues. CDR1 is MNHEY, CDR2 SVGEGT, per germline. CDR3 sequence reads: CASSRRWDRASVSPHNEQFF. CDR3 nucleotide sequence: TGTGCCAGCAGTCGCCGTTGGGACAGGGCATCCGTGAGCCCCCACAATGAGCAGTTCTTC.

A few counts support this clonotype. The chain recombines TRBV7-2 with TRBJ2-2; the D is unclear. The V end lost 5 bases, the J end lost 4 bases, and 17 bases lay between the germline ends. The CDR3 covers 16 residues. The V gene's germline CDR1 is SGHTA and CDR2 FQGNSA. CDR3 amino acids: CASSPTSLLGTGELFF. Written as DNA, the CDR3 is TGTGCCAGCAGCCCAACCAGCCTTCTGGGCACCGGGGAGCTGTTTTTT.

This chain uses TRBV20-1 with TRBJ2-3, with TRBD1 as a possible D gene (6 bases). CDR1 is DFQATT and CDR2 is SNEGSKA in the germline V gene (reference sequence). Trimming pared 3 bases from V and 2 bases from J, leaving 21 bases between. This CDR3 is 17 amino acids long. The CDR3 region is CSASSTRGGRATDTQYF. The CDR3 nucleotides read TGCAGTGCTAGTAGTACTCGTGGGGGCCGAGCCACAGATACGCAGTATTTT.

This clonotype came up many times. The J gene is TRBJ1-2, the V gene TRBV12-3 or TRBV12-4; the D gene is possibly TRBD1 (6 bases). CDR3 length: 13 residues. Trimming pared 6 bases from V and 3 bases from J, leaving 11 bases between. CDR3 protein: CASRMGGYYGYTF. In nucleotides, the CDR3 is TGTGCCAGCAGGATGGGGGGCTACTATGGCTACACCTTC.

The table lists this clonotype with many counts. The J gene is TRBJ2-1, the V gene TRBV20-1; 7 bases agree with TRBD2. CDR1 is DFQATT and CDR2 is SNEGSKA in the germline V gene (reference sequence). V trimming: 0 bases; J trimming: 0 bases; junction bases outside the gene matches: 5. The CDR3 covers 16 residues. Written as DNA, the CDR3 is TGCAGTGCTAGAGATGGCGGGGGACTCTCCTACAATGAGCAGTTCTTC. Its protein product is CSARDGGGLSYNEQFF.

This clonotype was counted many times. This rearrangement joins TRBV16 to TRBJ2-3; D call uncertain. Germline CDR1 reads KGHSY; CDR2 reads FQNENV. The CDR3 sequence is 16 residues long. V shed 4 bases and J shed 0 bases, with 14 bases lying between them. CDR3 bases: TGTGCCAGCAGCCGAAGGTCGAAGTCTAGCACAGATACGCAGTATTTT. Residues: CASSRRSKSSTDTQYF.

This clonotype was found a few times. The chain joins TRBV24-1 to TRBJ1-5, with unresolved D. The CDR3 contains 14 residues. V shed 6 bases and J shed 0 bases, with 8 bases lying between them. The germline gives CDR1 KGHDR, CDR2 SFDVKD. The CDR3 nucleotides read TGTGCCACCAGTTCCGGGTCTAGCAATCAGCCCCAGCATTTT. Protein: CATSSGSSNQPQHF.

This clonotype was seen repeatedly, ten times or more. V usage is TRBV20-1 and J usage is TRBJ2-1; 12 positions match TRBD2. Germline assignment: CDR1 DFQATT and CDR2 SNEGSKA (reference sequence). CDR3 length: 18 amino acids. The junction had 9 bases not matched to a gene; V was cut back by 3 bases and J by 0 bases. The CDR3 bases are TGCAGTGCTAGGGAGACTAGCGGGGGCCTCCTCTCCTACAATGAGCAGTTCTTC. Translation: CSARETSGGLLSYNEQFF.

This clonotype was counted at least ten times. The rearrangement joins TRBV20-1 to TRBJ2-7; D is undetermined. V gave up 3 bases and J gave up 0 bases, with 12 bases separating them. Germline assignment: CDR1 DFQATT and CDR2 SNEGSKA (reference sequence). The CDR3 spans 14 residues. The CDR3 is CSASPELSSYEQYF. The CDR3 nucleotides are TGCAGTGCTAGCCCCGAGCTGTCCTCCTACGAGCAGTACTTC.

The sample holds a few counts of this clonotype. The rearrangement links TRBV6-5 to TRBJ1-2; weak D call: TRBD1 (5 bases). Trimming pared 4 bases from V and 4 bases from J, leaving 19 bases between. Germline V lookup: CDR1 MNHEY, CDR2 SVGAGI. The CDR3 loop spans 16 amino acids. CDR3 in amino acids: CASSSPRGALGYGYTF. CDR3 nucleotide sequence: TGTGCCAGCAGTTCCCCCCGCGGGGCCCTTGGCTATGGCTACACCTTC.

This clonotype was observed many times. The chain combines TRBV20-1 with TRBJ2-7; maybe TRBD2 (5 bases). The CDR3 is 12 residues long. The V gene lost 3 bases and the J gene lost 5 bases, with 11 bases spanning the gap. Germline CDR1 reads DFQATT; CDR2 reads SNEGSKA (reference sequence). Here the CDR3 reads CSASASWDEQYV. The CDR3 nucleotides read TGCAGTGCTAGTGCTAGCTGGGACGAGCAGTACGTC.